The source of this T cell receptor (beta chain) is a study of T cell responses to AZD1222 COVID-19 vaccine. Regarding the study as a whole: CD4 TCRs associated with vaccination spanned spike, dominating at 160-218 and 743-854. Just a handful of people given AZD1222 tested seropositive at baseline.

The V end was cut by 7 bases, the J end by 7 bases, with 19 bases between. Germline V gene lookup returns CDR1 SGHTA and CDR2 FQGNSA. There are 15 residues in the CDR3. As concerns this clone: The antigen is not known.

The method was immunoSEQ multiplex PCR; TCRdb's version includes in-frame clones alone and lacks a portion of them. The data hold roughly 190,000 clones, with 90% to 95% observed a single time. This specimen was peripheral blood, taken 28 days after the second dose of the MenACWY control vaccine. This chain joins TRBV7-2 and TRBJ2-2, with D maybe TRBD2 (6 bases). The TCR comes from an adult who received the MenACWY meningococcal vaccine as a control. In nucleotides, the CDR3 is TGTGCCAGCAACAGCCGGGGGTCCTCCGACGGGGAGCTGTTTTTT. The encoded protein is CASNSRGSSDGELFF.